This T cell receptor beta chain was sequenced during a study of lung T cells in sarcoidosis with Löfgren's syndrome. Overall study context: CD4+ T cells build up in sarcoidosis bronchoalveolar lavage fluid. Repertoire analyses centered on Löfgren's syndrome patients. Study-wide results and caveats: Löfgren's syndrome patients reportedly showed greatest TRAV12-1 and TRBV2 expansion versus controls. Paired TRAV12-1/TRBV2 TCRs showed CDR3 homology and preferential pairing.

TCRdb called the reads again in MiXCR, with one record for every CDR3 protein. The data show some 65,000 distinct CDR3 sequences, with 21% seen just once and about 2.5% held by the top ten. CDR1 ENHRY and CDR2 SYGVKD come from the germline V gene. V lost 6 bases to trimming and J lost 2 bases; unmatched junction nucleotides: 8. The CDR3 is 16 amino acids. With regard to this clonotype: Its antigen is unidentified.

This sequence originates from a human donor with sarcoidosis (Löfgren's syndrome or another form), or a control subject (not recorded which). Source material: CD4+ T cells from PBMCs. The rearrangement joins TRBV10-3 to TRBJ2-1; 9 positions match TRBD1. This CDR3 is CAISPGTGTTYNEQFF. The CDR3 nucleotides read TGTGCCATCAGCCCCGGGACAGGGACCACCTACAATGAGCAGTTCTTC.